This T cell receptor beta chain appears in the sequencing data of a study of T cell changes during pregnancy in multiple sclerosis. V was clipped by 4 bases and J by 7 bases; unmatched bases: 6. Germline lookup yields CDR1 SGHRS and CDR2 YFSETQ. There are 13 residues in the CDR3. Sequenced by immunoSEQ multiplex PCR; TCRdb stores in-frame clones only, minus some. The sample shows roughly 67,000 clones, about nine tenths of them seen only once. V is TRBV5-1 and J is TRBJ1-1; TRBD1 agrees at 8 bases. The TCR sequence derives from a female donor with multiple sclerosis, enrolled in a pregnancy study. The starting material was peripheral blood, obtained in the second trimester of pregnancy. The CDR3 protein is CASSPGQGGEAFF. CDR3 nucleotide sequence: TGCGCCAGCAGCCCAGGACAGGGAGGTGAAGCTTTCTTT.